This T cell receptor beta chain was recorded in a study of cytomegalovirus exposure and HLA in healthy donors. Study as a whole: The same platform used for the 600 to 750 first-cohort repertoires was also used for the approximately 120 validation repertoires, as a later analysis reported.

Whole-study findings and limits: Both high specificity and high sensitivity reportedly marked the classifier's diagnosis of cytomegalovirus status.

V lost 3 bases and J lost 2; bases outside the gene matches: 11. The CDR3 is 18 amino acids. Germline CDR1 reads LNHDA; CDR2 reads SQIVND (reference sequence). In regard to this clone: Its specificity is not known.

TCRdb keeps only in-frame clones here, not all; method: immunoSEQ multiplex PCR. The sample includes some 64,000 clones, approximately 96% of them seen just once. The specimen was PBMCs. The V gene is TRBV19, the J gene TRBJ2-2; 8 nucleotides agree with TRBD2. The receptor was isolated from a woman aged 18 to 35 in good health and CMV-seropositive. The CDR3: CASSIGLLTSENTGELFF. The DNA for the CDR3 is TGTGCCAGTAGTATCGGTCTTCTGACTAGCGAAAACACCGGGGAGCTGTTTTTT.